Following are 23 T cell receptor beta chains from one sample sequenced in a study of blood T cell repertoires in COVID-19. TCRdb's table, derived via immunoSEQ multiplex PCR, lists solely in-frame clones and lacks some. Here the sample spans 150,000 or so clones, around 80% being singletons. The sequenced material came from PBMCs or T cells enriched from blood (not recorded which). The source is a man aged 40-49 years who had recovered from COVID-19.

In its sample, this clone was seen many times. The chain joins TRBV7-2 to TRBJ2-1, with 7 positions matching TRBD2. Germline-derived CDR1 and CDR2 are SGHTA and FQGNSA. After removal of 2 bases from V and 10 bases from J, the junction contained 11 bases not matched to a gene. CDR3 length: 15 residues. The CDR3 spells CASSLTGGRPREQFF. The CDR3 DNA reads as TGTGCCAGCAGCTTAACGGGGGGTCGGCCCAGGGAGCAGTTCTTC. Full variable domain (rest looked up from reference TRBV7-2 and TRBJ2-1): GAGVSQSPSNKVTEKGKDVELRCDPISGHTALYWYRQSLGQGLEFLIYFQGNSAPDKSGLPSDRFSAERTGGSVSTLTIQRTQQEDSAVYLCASSLTGGRPREQFFGPGTRLTVL.

This rearrangement joins TRBV5-8 to TRBJ1-5, with a tentative D call TRBD1 (5 bases). CDR3 length: 15 amino acids. V shed 1 base and J shed 7 bases, with 15 bases lying between them. Germline assignment: CDR1 SGHTS and CDR2 YDEGEE. In DNA form, the CDR3 reads TGTGCCAGCAGCTTGCTTGGGGGGATCGGCCAGCCCCAGCATTTT. Its translation is CASSLLGGIGQPQHF.

The V and J genes are TRBV11-2 and TRBJ2-6, with a possible D match to TRBD2 (7 bases). CDR1 SGHAT and CDR2 FQNNGV come from the germline V gene. The CDR3 totals 16 residues. Trimming left V 6 bases short and J 3 bases short, with 15 bases between. CDR3 DNA: TGTGCCAGCAGAGTACGGGGGGCGCTTGGGGCCAACGTCCTGACTTTC. Its protein is CASRVRGALGANVLTF. The full variable domain, with the rest looked up from reference TRBV11-2 and TRBJ2-6, is EAGVAQSPRYKIIEKRQSVAFWCNPISGHATLYWYQQILGQGPKLLIQFQNNGVVDDSQLPKDRFSAERLKGVDSTLKIQPAKLEDSAVYLCASRVRGALGANVLTFGAGSRLTVL.

CDR3 in amino acids: CASSPPGQGASGANVLTF. The DNA for the CDR3 is TGCGCCAGCAGCCCCCCCGGACAGGGGGCTTCTGGGGCCAACGTCCTGACTTTC. The genes are TRBV5-1 and TRBJ2-6; TRBD1 matches at 11 bases. Germline-derived CDR1 and CDR2 are SGHRS and YFSETQ. Trimming cost V 4 bases and J 1 base; bases outside gene matches: 7. CDR3 length equals 18 residues.

The chain links TRBV27 to TRBJ1-4; no reliable D call. The V gene lost 4 bases and the J gene lost 10 bases, with 16 bases spanning the gap. Germline V CDR1 and CDR2: MNHEY, SMNVEV (reference sequence). The CDR3 contains 14 residues. As DNA, the CDR3 is TGTGCCAGCAGTTACAGCCAACAAGTTGGAAAACTGTTTTTT. It encodes CASSYSQQVGKLFF.

V is TRBV13 and J is TRBJ2-3; D may be TRBD2 (5 bases). Per the germline V gene, CDR1 is PRHDT and CDR2 is FYEKMQ (reference sequence). The V gene lost 2 bases and the J gene lost 0 bases, with 18 bases spanning the gap. The CDR3 spans 18 residues. DNA for the CDR3: TGTGCCAGCAGCTTAACGAGTCGGACTGCACCGAGCACAGATACGCAGTATTTT. This translates into CASSLTSRTAPSTDTQYF. The variable domain in full, with the rest retrieved from reference TRBV13 and TRBJ2-3, is AAGVIQSPRHLIKEKRETATLKCYPIPRHDTVYWYQQGPGQDPQFLISFYEKMQSDKGSIPDRFSAQQFSDYHSELNMSSLELGDSALYFCASSLTSRTAPSTDTQYFGPGTRLTVL.

A single count supports this clone. The chain is built from TRBV30 and TRBJ1-1, with D possibly TRBD1 on 5 matching bases. Germline lookup yields CDR1 GTSNPN and CDR2 SVGIG (reference sequence). The ends were cut back, 2 bases at V and 1 base at J, with 8 bases in the middle. The length of the CDR3 is 13 residues. CDR3 sequence reads: CAWSRQGNTEAFF. In nucleotides, the CDR3 is TGTGCCTGGAGTAGGCAGGGGAACACTGAAGCTTTCTTT.

The rearrangement links TRBV11-2 to TRBJ2-1, with a tentative D call TRBD1 (5 bases). With 2 bases removed from V and 2 bases from J, the gap between germline ends came to 19 bases. CDR1 is SGHAT, CDR2 FQNNGV, per germline. The CDR3 loop spans 18 amino acids. As DNA, the CDR3 is TGTGCCAGCAGCTTACTTGGTCCGACAGCTTCAACCTACAATGAGCAGTTCTTC. Protein product: CASSLLGPTASTYNEQFF.

This clone was found once. This chain uses TRBV6-5 with TRBJ2-1, with 11 bases matching TRBD1. Unmatched junction bases numbered 4, after V lost 10 bases and J lost 8 bases. Germline V gene data show CDR1 as MNHEY and CDR2 as SVGAGI. The CDR3 is made up of 12 amino acids. CDR3 sequence (DNA): TGTGCCACGACGGACAGGGGGCATGAGCAGTTCTTC. Protein product: CATTDRGHEQFF.

The genes are TRBV5-1 and TRBJ2-1; D gene unclear. The V and J ends lost 4 bases and 2 bases respectively, with 10 bases between them. Per the germline V gene, CDR1 is SGHRS and CDR2 is YFSETQ. This CDR3 contains 14 residues. The CDR3 reads CASSPSRTYNEQFF. As DNA, the CDR3 is TGCGCCAGCAGCCCCTCTAGAACCTACAATGAGCAGTTCTTC.

This clone was counted once. The V call is TRBV6-5, the J call TRBJ2-6; D gene unclear. V was pared by 6 bases and J by 2 bases, with 5 bases between. This CDR3 is 13 amino acids long. Germline CDR1 reads MNHEY; CDR2 reads SVGAGI. Here the CDR3 reads CASRSTGANVLTF. DNA for the CDR3: TGTGCCAGCAGATCAACTGGGGCCAACGTCCTGACTTTC.

This chain joins TRBV6-1 and TRBJ1-5; the D is unclear. With 3 bases removed from V and 2 bases from J, the gap between germline ends came to 5 bases. The CDR3 extends over 13 amino acids. Germline V CDR1 and CDR2: MNHNS, SASEGT. DNA of the CDR3: TGTGCCAGCAGTGAGTGGCGCAATCAGCCCCAGCATTTT. This gives the protein CASSEWRNQPQHF.

The J gene is TRBJ1-1, the V gene TRBV5-1; tentative D call: TRBD1 (5 bases). The CDR3 runs to 16 residues. The V gene's germline CDR1 is SGHRS and CDR2 YFSETQ. Trimming took 1 base from V and 1 from J, leaving 14 bases between them. CDR3: CASSLSGGGGNTEAFF. The CDR3 nucleotides read TGCGCCAGCAGCTTGAGCGGCGGCGGGGGGAACACTGAAGCTTTCTTT.

J is TRBJ2-2 and V is TRBV4-2, with 8 bases aligning to TRBD2. This CDR3 contains 18 residues. J lost 0 bases, V lost 0 bases, and 6 bases had no gene match. Germline CDR1 is LGHNA and CDR2 is YNFKEQ. DNA for the CDR3: TGTGCCAGCAGCCAAGAAAGAATAGCGGGGACGAACACCGGGGAGCTGTTTTTT. It is translated as CASSQERIAGTNTGELFF.

The chain joins TRBV7-6 to TRBJ1-2; 8 bases fit TRBD1. CDR3 length: 15 amino acids. The V and J ends lost 5 bases and 3 bases, in that order; junction bases with no gene match: 8. Germline-derived CDR1 and CDR2 are SGHVS and FNYEAQ. CDR3 bases: TGTGCCAGCAGCGAACGGACAGGGTGGGACTATGGCTACACCTTC. This encodes CASSERTGWDYGYTF.

V and J are TRBV12-3 or TRBV12-4 and TRBJ2-1; 8 nucleotides align to TRBD2. The CDR3 spans 13 residues. V lost 10 bases, J lost 9 bases, and 11 bases stayed unmatched. The DNA of the CDR3 is TGTGCCACCTCTTCGGGGGGGGTGAGTGAGCAGTTCTTC. This translates into CATSSGGVSEQFF.

A few counts support this clone. This CDR3 reads CATRHKGGTYNEQFF. The CDR3 bases are TGTGCCACCAGACACAAGGGAGGGACATACAATGAGCAGTTCTTC. The chain employs TRBV15 and TRBJ2-1; D is perhaps TRBD2 (7 bases). CDR1 is LNHNV, CDR2 YYDKDF, per germline (reference sequence). The CDR3 has 15 amino acids. V lost 6 bases and J 4 bases, leaving 16 bases between the germline ends. The full variable domain, its missing parts supplied by reference TRBV15 and TRBJ2-1, is DAMVIQNPRYQVTQFGKPVTLSCSQTLNHNVMYWYQQKSSQAPKLLFHYYDKDFNNEADTPDNFQSRRPNTSFCFLDIRSPGLGDTAMYLCATRHKGGTYNEQFFGPGTRLTVL.

The chain carries TRBV30 and TRBJ1-3; D ambiguous. The germline V gene has CDR1 GTSNPN and CDR2 SVGIG (reference sequence). V was shortened by 4 bases and J by 0 bases, with 7 bases between the two germline ends. This CDR3 contains 13 residues. The CDR3 DNA reads TGTGCCTGGACTTGGAGCTCTGGAAACACCATATATTTT. It codes for CAWTWSSGNTIYF.

The V and J genes are TRBV5-1 and TRBJ2-5, with 11 bases aligning to TRBD1. Looked up from germline, CDR1 is SGHRS and CDR2 is YFSETQ. The CDR3 loop spans 15 amino acids. V lost 4 bases, J lost 2 bases, and 4 bases stayed unmatched. Here the CDR3 DNA reads TGCGCCAGCAGCCCTGGGACAGGGGGGCAAGAGACCCAGTACTTC. Its protein is CASSPGTGGQETQYF.

The V gene is TRBV6-5, the J gene TRBJ2-5, with 7 bases lining up with TRBD2. Germline CDR1 MNHEY, CDR2 SVGAGI. The V gene end was trimmed by 7 bases and the J gene end by 2 bases; junction bases not matched to a gene: 7. CDR3 length: 14 residues. The CDR3 is CASTSGNDQETQYF. In DNA form, the CDR3 reads TGTGCCAGCACAAGCGGGAACGATCAAGAGACCCAGTACTTC.

The chain carries TRBV6-5 and TRBJ1-1, with TRBD1 as a possible D gene (5 bases). The CDR3 extends over 15 amino acids. In germline, CDR1 is MNHEY, CDR2 SVGAGI. Trimming left V 6 bases short and J 1 base short, with 15 bases between. The CDR3, as DNA: TGTGCCAGCAGACCCCATACAGGAGCGAACACTGAAGCTTTCTTT. Translated, it gives CASRPHTGANTEAFF.

This clone was picked up a small number of times. The chain combines TRBV2 with TRBJ1-5; no reliable D call. V dropped 6 bases and J dropped 4 bases, with 7 bases sitting between them. Per the germline V gene, CDR1 is SNHLY and CDR2 is FYNNEI. The CDR3 contains 12 residues. Written as DNA, the CDR3 is TGTGCCAGCAGCGGAGGTAATCAGCCCCAGCATTTT. Translating gives CASSGGNQPQHF.

This clone was picked up one time. The chain joins TRBV10-3 to TRBJ2-5; 10 bases agree with TRBD2. CDR1 is ENHRY and CDR2 is SYGVKD in the germline V gene. The J segment lost 4 bases and the V segment lost 6 bases, leaving 11 bases of the junction unmatched. The CDR3 has 16 amino acids. Here the CDR3 reads CAISPSGGGFGETQYF. The CDR3 region has the DNA TGTGCCATCAGCCCTAGCGGGGGAGGGTTTGGAGAGACCCAGTACTTC.